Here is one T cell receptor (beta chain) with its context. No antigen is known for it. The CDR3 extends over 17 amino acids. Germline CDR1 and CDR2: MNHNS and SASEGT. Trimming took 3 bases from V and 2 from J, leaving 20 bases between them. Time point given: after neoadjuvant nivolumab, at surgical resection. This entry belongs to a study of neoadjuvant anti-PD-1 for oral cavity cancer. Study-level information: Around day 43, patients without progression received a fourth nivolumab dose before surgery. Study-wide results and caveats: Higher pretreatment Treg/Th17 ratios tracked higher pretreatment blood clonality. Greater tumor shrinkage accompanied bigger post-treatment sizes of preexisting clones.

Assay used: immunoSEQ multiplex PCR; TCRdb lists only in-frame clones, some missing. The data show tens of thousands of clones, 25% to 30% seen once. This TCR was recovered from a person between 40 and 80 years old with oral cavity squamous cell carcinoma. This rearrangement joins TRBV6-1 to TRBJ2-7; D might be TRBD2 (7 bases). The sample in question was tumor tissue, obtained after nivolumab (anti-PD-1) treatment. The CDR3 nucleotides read TGTGCCAGCAGTGAGAGGGGGACGGGAGGTCTGACCTACGAGCAGTACTTC. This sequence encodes CASSERGTGGLTYEQYF.